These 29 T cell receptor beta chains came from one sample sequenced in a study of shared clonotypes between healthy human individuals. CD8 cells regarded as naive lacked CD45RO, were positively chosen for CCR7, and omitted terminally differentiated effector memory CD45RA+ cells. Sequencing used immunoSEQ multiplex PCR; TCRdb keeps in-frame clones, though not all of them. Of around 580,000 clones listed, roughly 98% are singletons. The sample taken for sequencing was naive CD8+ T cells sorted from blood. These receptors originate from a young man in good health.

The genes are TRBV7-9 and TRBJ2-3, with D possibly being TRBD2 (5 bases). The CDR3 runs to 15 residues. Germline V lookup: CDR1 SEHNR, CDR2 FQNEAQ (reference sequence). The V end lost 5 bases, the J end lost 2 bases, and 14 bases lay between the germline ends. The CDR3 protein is CASSQAVTTTDTQYF. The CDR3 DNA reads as TGTGCCAGCAGCCAAGCGGTTACTACCACAGATACGCAGTATTTT.

Written as DNA, the CDR3 is TGTGCCAGCAGTCCTAGCATAACTAGCACAGATACGCAGTATTTT. Amino acids: CASSPSITSTDTQYF. This chain links TRBV6-6 with TRBJ2-3; TRBD2 is a possible D gene (5 bases). The CDR3 covers 15 residues. Per germline, CDR1 MNHNY and CDR2 SVGAGI (reference sequence). V gave up 5 bases and J gave up 0 bases, with 12 bases separating them.

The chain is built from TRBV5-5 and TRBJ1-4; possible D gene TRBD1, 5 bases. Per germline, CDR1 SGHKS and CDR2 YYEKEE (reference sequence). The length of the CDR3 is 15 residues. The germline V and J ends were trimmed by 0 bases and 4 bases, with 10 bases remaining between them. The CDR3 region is CASSLEGDLNEKLFF. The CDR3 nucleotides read TGTGCCAGCAGCTTGGAAGGGGACCTTAATGAAAAACTGTTTTTT.

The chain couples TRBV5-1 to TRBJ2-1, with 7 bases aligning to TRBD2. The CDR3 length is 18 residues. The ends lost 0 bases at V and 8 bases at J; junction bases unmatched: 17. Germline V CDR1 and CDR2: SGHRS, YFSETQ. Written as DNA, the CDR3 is TGCGCCAGCAGCTTGGACGAGGGTGCGACTAGCATATCGGATGAGCAGTTCTTC. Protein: CASSLDEGATSISDEQFF.

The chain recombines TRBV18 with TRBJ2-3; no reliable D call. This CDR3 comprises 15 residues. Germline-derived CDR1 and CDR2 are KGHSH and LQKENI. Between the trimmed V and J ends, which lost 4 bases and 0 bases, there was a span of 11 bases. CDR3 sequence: CASSQDGPSTDTQYF. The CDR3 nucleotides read TGTGCCAGCTCACAAGACGGACCTAGCACAGATACGCAGTATTTT.

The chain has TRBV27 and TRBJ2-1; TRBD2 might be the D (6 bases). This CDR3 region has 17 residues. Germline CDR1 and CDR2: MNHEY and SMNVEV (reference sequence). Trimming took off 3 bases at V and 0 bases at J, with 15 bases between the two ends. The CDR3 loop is CASSFRDRGSSYNEQFF. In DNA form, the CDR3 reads TGTGCCAGCAGTTTCCGAGATCGGGGGAGCTCCTACAATGAGCAGTTCTTC.

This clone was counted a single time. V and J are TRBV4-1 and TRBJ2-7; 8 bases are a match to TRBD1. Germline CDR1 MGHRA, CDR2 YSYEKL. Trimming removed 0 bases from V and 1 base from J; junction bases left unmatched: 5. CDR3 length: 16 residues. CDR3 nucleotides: TGCGCCAGCAGCCAAGAGAGGACAGGGTTGTCCTACGAGCAGTACTTC. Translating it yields CASSQERTGLSYEQYF.

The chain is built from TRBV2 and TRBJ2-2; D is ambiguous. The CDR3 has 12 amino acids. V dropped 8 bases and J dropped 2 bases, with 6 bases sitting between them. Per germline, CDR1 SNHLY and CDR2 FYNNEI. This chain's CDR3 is CASPGNTGELFF. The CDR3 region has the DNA TGTGCCAGCCCCGGCAACACCGGGGAGCTGTTTTTT.

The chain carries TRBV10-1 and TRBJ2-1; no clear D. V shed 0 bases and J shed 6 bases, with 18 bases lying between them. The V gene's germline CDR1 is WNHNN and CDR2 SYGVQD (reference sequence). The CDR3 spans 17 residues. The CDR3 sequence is CASSESTVLTVGNEQFF. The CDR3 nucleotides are TGCGCCAGCAGTGAGTCCACAGTGCTCACGGTGGGCAATGAGCAGTTCTTC.

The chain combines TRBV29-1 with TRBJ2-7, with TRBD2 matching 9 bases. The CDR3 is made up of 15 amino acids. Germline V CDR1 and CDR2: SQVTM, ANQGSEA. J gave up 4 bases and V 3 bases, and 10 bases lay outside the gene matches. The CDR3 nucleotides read TGCAGCGTTGATGTGGCGCTAGCGGGACAATACGAGCAGTACTTC. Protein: CSVDVALAGQYEQYF.

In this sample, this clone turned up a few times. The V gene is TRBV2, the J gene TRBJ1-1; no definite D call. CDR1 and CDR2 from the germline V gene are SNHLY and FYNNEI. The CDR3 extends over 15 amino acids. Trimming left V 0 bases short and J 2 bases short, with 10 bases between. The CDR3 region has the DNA TGTGCCAGCAGTGAAGCTAGGGCAGTTAACACTGAAGCTTTCTTT. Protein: CASSEARAVNTEAFF.

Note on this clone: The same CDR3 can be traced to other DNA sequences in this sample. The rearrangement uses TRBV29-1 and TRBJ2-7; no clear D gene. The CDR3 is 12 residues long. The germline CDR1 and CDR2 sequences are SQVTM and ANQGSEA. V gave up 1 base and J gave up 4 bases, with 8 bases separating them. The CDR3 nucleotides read TGCAGCGTTGAAGTGGTGGGATACGAGCAGTACTTC. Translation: CSVEVVGYEQYF.

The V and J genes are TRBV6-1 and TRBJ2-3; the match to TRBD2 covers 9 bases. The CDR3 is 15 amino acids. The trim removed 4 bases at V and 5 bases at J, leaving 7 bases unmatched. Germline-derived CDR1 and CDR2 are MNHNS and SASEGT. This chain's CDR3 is CASSGWREGQDTQYF. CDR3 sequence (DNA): TGTGCCAGCAGTGGGTGGCGGGAGGGGCAAGATACGCAGTATTTT.

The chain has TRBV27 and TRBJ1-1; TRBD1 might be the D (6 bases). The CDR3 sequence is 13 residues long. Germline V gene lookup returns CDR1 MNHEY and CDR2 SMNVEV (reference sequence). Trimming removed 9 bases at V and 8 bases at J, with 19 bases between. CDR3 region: CARIPRDIFEAFF. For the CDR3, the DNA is TGTGCCAGAATTCCCCGGGACATATTCGAAGCTTTCTTT.

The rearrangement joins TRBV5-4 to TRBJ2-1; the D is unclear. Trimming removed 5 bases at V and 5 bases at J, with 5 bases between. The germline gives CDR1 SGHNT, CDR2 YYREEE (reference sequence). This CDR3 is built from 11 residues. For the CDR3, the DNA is TGTGCCAGCAGGGATAACAATGAGCAGTTCTTC. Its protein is CASRDNNEQFF.

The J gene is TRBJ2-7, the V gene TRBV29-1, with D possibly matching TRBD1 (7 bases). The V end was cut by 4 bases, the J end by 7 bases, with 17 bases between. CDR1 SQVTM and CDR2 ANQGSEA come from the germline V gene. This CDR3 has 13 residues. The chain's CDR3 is CSVGEAGGREQYF. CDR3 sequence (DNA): TGCAGCGTTGGGGAGGCAGGGGGACGAGAGCAGTACTTC.

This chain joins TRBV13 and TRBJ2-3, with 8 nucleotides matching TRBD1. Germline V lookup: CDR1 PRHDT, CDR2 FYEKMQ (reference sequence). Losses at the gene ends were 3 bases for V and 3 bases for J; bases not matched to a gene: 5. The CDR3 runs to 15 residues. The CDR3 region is CASSFGQGGTDTQYF. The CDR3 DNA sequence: TGTGCCAGCAGCTTCGGACAGGGAGGAACAGATACGCAGTATTTT.

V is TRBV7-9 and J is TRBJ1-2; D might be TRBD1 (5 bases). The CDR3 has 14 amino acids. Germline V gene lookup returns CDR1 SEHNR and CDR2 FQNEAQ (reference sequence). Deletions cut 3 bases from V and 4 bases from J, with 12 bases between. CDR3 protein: CASSLGGGSYGYTF. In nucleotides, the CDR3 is TGTGCCAGCAGCTTGGGGGGTGGGAGCTATGGCTACACCTTC.

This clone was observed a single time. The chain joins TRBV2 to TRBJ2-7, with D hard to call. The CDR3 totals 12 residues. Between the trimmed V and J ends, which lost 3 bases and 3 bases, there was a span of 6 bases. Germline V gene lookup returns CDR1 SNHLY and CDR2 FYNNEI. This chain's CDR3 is CASSDVDYEQYF. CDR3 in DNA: TGTGCCAGCAGTGACGTAGACTACGAGCAGTACTTC.

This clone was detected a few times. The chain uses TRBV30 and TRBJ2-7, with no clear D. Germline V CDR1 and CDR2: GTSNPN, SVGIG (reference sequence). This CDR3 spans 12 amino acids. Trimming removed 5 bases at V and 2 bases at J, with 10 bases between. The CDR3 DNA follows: TGTGCCTGGCAAGGCCGCACCTACGAGCAGTACTTC. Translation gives CAWQGRTYEQYF. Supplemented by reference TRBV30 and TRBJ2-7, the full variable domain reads SQTIHQWPATLVQPVGSPLSLECTVEGTSNPNLYWYRQAAGRGLQLLFYSVGIGQISSEVPQNLSASRPQDRQFILSSKKLLLSDSGFYLCAWQGRTYEQYFGPGTRLTVT.

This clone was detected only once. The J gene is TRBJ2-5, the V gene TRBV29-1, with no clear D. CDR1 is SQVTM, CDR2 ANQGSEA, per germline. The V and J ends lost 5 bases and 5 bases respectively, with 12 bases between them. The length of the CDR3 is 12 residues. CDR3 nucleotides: TGCAGCGTTACGGGCCAGCGCGAGACCCAGTACTTC. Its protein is CSVTGQRETQYF.

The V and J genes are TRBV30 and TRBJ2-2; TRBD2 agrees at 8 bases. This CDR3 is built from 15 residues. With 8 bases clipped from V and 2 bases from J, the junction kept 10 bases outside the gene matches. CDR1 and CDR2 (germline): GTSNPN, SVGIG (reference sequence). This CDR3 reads CAGLTSGSNTGELFF. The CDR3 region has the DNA TGTGCCGGATTAACGAGCGGGAGTAACACCGGGGAGCTGTTTTTT.

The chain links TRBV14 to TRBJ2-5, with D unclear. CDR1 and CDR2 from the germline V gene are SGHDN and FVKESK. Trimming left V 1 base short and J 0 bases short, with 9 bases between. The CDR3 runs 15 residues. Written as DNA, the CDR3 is TGTGCCAGCAGCCAAGCAGTAACTAACCAAGAGACCCAGTACTTC. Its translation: CASSQAVTNQETQYF.

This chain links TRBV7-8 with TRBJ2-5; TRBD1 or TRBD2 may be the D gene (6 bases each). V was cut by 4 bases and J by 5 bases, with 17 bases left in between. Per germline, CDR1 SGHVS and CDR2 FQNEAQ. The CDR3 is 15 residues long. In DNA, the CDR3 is TGTGCCAGCAGCTCTTTGATGGGGGGCCGGGAGACCCAGTACTTC. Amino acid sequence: CASSSLMGGRETQYF.

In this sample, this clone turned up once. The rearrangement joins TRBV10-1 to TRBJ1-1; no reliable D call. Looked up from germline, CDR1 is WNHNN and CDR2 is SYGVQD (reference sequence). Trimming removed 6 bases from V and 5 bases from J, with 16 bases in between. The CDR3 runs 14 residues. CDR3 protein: CASRDSRGETEAFF. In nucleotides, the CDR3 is TGCGCCAGCAGGGACTCGCGGGGAGAAACTGAAGCTTTCTTT.

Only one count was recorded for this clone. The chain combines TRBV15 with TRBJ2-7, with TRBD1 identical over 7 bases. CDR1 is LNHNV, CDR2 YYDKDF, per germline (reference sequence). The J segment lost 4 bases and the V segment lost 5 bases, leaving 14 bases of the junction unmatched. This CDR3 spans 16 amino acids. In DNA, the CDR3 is TGTGCCACCAGCTCTCCGACAGGGTCGAGCCCTTACGAGCAGTACTTC. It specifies CATSSPTGSSPYEQYF. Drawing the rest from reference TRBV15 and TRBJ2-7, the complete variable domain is DAMVIQNPRYQVTQFGKPVTLSCSQTLNHNVMYWYQQKSSQAPKLLFHYYDKDFNNEADTPDNFQSRRPNTSFCFLDIRSPGLGDTAMYLCATSSPTGSSPYEQYFGPGTRLTVT.

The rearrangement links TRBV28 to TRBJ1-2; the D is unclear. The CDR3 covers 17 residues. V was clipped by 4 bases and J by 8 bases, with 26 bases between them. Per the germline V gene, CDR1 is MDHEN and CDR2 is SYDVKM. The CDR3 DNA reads TGTGCCAGCAGTTCCCCGGATTACCGAGTCCCGGTGCGAGGCTACACCTTC. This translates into CASSSPDYRVPVRGYTF.

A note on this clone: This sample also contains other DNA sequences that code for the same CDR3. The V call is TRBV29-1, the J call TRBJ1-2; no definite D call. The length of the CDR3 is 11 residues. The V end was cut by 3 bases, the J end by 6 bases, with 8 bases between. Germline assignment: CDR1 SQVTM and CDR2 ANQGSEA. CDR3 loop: CSVESRDGYTF. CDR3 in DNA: TGCAGCGTTGAGTCTAGAGATGGCTACACCTTC.

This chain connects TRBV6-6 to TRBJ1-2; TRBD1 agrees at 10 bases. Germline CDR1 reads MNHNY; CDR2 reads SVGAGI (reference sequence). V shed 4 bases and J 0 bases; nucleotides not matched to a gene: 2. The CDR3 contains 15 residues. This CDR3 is CASSSGTGANYGYTF. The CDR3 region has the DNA TGTGCCAGCAGTTCCGGGACAGGGGCTAACTATGGCTACACCTTC.